This section outlines one TCR beta chain sequence together with its context. The antigen it recognizes is unknown. Base qualities are not recorded, but no much larger clone differs from it by a single base. None of the patients had been given any treatment before thyroid surgery. The study retrospectively analysed patient clinical samples collected from about 2012 to 2019 using T-cell receptor beta sequencing. The method was PCR. Data came from an Illumina HiSeq 4000. High-throughput sequencing was used to profile the TCR beta-chain CDR3 region of every patient. Under the source paper's analysis protocol: CDR3 differences across clinicopathological groups were used to build a classifier for discriminating distant-metastatic papillary thyroid cancer patients. The Shannon index was used to assess repertoire diversity, and the Morisita-Horn index was used to assess tumor-blood repertoire similarity. In-frame beta chains were kept once TCRdb had trimmed the public reads at Q25 with fastp and called clones with MiXCR. In this record, the V and J calls reflect TCRdb's handling and not the investigators' own analysis. The sample table shows 20,000 to 25,000 clones, and around 20% are seen once. Less than 4.5% of the sample rests with the top ten.

The CDR3 holds 14 amino acids from the cysteine to the phenylalanine. This entry keeps only the CDR3 DNA: 42 bases, framed from base 1. Unmatched junction bases come to 6, with V trimmed by 5 bases and J by 11 bases. This entry is derived from a study of metastatic and nonmetastatic thyroid tumors (dated by TCRdb to about 2020). Notes on the research overall: The researchers compared repertoires between peripheral blood samples and tumor or nodule tissue samples from patients with malignant or benign thyroid disease. General findings and caveats noted by the study authors: In both blood and tumor samples, TCR beta diversity was reported to be significantly higher in malignant tumors than in benign nodules.

The receptor's source is a female donor with papillary thyroid cancer or a benign thyroid nodule (not recorded which). Some clones in this sample may be carry-over from other donors' samples. Recombination linked TRBV12-3 or TRBV12-4 to TRBJ1-6, with 10 bases aligning to TRBD1. The sample comprised adjacent normal tissue. The CDR3 corresponds to CASSPTGGGTPLHF. Here is the DNA: TGTGCCAGCAGTCCGACAGGGGGCGGAACACCCCTCCACTTT.